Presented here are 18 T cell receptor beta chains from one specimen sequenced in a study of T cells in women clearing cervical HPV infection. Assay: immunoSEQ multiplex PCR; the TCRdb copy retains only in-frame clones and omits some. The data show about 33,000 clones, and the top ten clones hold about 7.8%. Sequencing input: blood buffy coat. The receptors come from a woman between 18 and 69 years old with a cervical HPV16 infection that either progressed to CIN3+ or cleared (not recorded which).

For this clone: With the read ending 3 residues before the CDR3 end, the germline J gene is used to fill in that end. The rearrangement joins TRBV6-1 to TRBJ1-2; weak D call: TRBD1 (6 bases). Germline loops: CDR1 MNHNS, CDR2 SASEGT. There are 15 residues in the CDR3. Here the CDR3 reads CASSGGTWNSYDYTF. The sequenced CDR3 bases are TGTGCCAGCAGTGGCGGGACATGGAACTCCTACGAC.

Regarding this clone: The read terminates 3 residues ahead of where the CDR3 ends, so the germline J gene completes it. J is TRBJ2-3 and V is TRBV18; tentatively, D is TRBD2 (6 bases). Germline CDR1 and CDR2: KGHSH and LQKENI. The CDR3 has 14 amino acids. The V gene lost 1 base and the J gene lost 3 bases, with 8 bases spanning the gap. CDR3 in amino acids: CASSPRGETDTQYF. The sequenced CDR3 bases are TGTGCCAGCTCACCACGGGGGGAAACAGATACG.

CDR3 in amino acids: CASSPQGNTGELFF. CDR3 DNA, as far as it was read: TGTGCCAGCAGTCCTCAGGGAAACACCGGGGAG. V gene TRBV2 combines with J gene TRBJ2-2; D possibly corresponds to TRBD1 (5 bases). Sequencing ends 3 residues short of the CDR3 end; the germline J gene provides the rest. The CDR3 extends over 14 amino acids. V was pared by 5 bases and J by 2 bases, with 9 bases between. The germline gives CDR1 SNHLY, CDR2 FYNNEI.

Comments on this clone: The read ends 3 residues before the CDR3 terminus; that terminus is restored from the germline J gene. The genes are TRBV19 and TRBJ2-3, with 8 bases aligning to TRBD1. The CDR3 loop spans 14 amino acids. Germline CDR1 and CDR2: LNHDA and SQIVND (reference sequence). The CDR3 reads CASSTTGGQETQYF. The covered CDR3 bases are TGTGCCAGTAGTACCACAGGGGGACAAGAGACG.

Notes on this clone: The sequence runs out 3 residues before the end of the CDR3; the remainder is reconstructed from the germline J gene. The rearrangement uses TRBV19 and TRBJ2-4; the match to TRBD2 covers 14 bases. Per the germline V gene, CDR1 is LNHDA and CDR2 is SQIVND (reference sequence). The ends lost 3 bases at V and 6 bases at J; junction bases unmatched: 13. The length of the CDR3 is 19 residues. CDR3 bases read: TGTGCCAGTAGTATTCCCCTTTGGACTAGCGGGAGGTATAGAAACATT. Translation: CASSIPLWTSGRYRNI. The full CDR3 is CASSIPLWTSGRYRNIQYF.

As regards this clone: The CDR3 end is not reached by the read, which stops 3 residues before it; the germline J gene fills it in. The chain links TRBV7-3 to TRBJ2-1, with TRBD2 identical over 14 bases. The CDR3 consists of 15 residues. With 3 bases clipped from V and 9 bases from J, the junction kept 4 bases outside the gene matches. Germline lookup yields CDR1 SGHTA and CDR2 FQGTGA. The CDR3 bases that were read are TGTGCCAGCAGCTTGACTAGCGGGGGGGCGGGTGAG. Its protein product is CASSLTSGGAGE. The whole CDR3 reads CASSLTSGGAGEQFF.

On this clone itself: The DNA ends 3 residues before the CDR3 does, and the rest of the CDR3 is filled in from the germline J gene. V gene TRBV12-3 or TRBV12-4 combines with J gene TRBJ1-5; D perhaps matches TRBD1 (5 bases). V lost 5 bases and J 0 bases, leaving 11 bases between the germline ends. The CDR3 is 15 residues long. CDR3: CASSLQVHSNQPQHF. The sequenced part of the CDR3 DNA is TGTGCCAGCAGTCTACAGGTACATAGCAATCAGCCC.

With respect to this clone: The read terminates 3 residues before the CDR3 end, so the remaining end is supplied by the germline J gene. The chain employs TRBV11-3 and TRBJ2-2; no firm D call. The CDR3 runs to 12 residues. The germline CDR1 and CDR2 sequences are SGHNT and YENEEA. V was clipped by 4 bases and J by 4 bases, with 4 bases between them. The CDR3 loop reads CASSSRTGELFF. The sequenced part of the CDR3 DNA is TGTGCCAGCAGCTCCCGCACCGGGGAG.

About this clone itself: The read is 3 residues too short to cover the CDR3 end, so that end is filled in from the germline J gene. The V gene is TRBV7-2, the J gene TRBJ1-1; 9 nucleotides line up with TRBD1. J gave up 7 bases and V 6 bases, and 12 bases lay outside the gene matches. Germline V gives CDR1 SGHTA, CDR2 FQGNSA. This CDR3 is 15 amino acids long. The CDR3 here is CASRIPGQGTIEAFF. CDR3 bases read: TGTGCCAGCAGAATACCGGGACAGGGCACAATTGAA.

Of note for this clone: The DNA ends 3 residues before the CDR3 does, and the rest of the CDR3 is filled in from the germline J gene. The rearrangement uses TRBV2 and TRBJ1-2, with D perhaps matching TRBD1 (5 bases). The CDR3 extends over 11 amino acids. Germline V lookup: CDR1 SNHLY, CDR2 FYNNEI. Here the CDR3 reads CASTPGQGYTF. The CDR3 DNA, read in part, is TGTGCCAGCACCCCAGGGCAGGGC.

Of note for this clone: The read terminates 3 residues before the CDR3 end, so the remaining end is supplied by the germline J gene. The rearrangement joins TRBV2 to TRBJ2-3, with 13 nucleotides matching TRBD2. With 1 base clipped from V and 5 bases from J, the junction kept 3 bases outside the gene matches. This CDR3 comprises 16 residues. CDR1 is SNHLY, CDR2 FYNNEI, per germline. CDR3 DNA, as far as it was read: TGTGCCAGCAGTGAAGTGACTAGCGGGGGGTTAGATACG. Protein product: CASSEVTSGGLDT. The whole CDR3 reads CASSEVTSGGLDTQYF.

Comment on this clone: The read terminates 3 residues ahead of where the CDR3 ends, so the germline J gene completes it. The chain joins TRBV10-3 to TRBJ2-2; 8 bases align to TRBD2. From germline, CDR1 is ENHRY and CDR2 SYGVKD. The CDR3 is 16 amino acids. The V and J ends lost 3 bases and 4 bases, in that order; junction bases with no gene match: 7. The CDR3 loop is CAISESGLGGTGELFF. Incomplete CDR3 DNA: TGTGCCATCAGTGAATCGGGACTAGGGGGCACCGGGGAG.

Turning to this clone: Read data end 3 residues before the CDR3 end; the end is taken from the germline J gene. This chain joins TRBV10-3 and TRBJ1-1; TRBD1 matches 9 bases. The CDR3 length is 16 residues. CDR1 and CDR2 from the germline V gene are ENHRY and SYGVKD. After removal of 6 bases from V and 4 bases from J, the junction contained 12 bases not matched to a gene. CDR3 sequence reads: CAISQTGGGSATEAFF. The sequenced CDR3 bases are TGTGCCATCAGCCAGACAGGGGGAGGGAGCGCCACTGAA.

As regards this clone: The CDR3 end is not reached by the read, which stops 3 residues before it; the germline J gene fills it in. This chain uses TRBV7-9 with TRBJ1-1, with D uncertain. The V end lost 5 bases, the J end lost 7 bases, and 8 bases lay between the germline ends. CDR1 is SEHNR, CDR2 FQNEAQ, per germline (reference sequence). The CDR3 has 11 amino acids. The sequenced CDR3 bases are TGTGCCAGCAGCCGGGTCCTTGAA. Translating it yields CASSRVLE. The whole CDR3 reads CASSRVLEAFF.

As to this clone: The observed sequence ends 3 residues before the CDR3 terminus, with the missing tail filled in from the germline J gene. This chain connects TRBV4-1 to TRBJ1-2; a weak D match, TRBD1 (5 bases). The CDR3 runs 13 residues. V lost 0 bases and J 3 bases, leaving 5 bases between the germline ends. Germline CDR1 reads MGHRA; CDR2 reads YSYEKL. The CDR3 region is CASSQDRDYGYTF. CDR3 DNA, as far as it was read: TGCGCCAGCAGCCAAGACAGGGACTATGGC.

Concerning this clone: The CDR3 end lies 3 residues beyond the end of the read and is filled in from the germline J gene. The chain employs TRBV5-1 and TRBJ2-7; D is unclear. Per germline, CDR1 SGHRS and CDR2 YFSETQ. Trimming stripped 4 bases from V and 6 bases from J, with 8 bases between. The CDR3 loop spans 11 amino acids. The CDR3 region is CASSTSGEQYF. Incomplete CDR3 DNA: TGCGCCAGCAGCACCTCGGGCGAG.

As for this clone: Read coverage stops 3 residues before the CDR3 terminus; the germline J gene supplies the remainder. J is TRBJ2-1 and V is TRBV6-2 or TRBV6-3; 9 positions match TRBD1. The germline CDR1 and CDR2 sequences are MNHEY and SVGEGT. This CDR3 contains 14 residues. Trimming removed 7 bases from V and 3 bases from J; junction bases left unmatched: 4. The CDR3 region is CASTDRGDYNEQFF. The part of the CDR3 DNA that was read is TGTGCCAGCACTGACAGGGGGGACTACAATGAG.

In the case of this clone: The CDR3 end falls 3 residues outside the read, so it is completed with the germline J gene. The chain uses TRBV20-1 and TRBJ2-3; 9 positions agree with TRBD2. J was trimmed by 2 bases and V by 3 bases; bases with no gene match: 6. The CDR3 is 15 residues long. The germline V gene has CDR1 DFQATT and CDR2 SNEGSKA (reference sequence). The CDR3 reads CSASRLAGYTDTQYF. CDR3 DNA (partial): TGCAGTGCTAGCCGGCTAGCGGGGTACACAGATACG.